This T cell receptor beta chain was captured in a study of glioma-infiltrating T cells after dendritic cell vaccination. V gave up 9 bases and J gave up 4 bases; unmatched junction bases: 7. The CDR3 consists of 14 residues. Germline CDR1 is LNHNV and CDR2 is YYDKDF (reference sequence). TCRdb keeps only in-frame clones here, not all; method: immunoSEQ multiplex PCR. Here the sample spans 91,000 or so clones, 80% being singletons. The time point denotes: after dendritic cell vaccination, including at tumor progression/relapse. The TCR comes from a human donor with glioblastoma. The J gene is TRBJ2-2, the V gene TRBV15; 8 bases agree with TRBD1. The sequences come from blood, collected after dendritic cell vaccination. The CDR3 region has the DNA TGTGCCACTTCAATGGACAGGGCCACCGGGGAGCTGTTTTTT. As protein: CATSMDRATGELFF.